The 30 T cell receptor beta chains in this list originate from one sample, sequenced in a study of blood T cell repertoires in COVID-19. Sequencing was performed with immunoSEQ multiplex PCR; in TCRdb, only in-frame clones are kept and a portion is missing. Seen here are some 200,000 clones, 87% observed once, and the top ten hold 20% to 25%. Sequences were obtained from peripheral blood. These receptors came from a man aged 60 to 69 with active or convalescent COVID-19.

The rearrangement uses TRBV14 and TRBJ1-5; no firm D call. The V gene lost 4 bases and the J gene lost 1 base, with 8 bases spanning the gap. CDR1 and CDR2 (germline): SGHDN, FVKESK. The CDR3 length is 14 residues. CDR3 nucleotide sequence: TGTGCCAGCAGCCCCCCGGGAAGCAATCAGCCCCAGCATTTT. This sequence encodes CASSPPGSNQPQHF.

This chain connects TRBV15 to TRBJ1-1; 11 bases match TRBD1. Trimming removed 5 bases from V and 4 bases from J; junction bases left unmatched: 9. Germline CDR1 reads LNHNV; CDR2 reads YYDKDF (reference sequence). The CDR3 contains 16 residues. CDR3 DNA: TGTGCCACCAGCTACCTGATCGGGACAGGGGGCACTGAAGCTTTCTTT. Encoded protein: CATSYLIGTGGTEAFF.

V and J are TRBV11-2 and TRBJ2-7; D is unresolved. CDR1 and CDR2 from the germline V gene are SGHAT and FQNNGV. There are 15 residues in the CDR3. V gave up 0 bases and J gave up 2 bases, with 11 bases separating them. The chain's CDR3 is CASSLDLRVAYEQYF. CDR3 bases: TGTGCCAGCAGCTTAGATCTTCGGGTGGCCTACGAGCAGTACTTC. The full variable domain, with the rest looked up from reference TRBV11-2 and TRBJ2-7, is EAGVAQSPRYKIIEKRQSVAFWCNPISGHATLYWYQQILGQGPKLLIQFQNNGVVDDSQLPKDRFSAERLKGVDSTLKIQPAKLEDSAVYLCASSLDLRVAYEQYFGPGTRLTVT.

The chain employs TRBV6-5 and TRBJ2-7, with D perhaps TRBD2 (5 bases). Trimming pared 6 bases from V and 6 bases from J, leaving 18 bases between. Germline V gives CDR1 MNHEY, CDR2 SVGAGI. The CDR3 runs 14 residues. The CDR3 sequence: CASRKPGTLLEQYF. The CDR3 DNA reads as TGTGCCAGCAGGAAGCCGGGAACCCTACTCGAGCAGTACTTC.

CDR3 residues: CASSVTENTEAFF. CDR3 nucleotides: TGTGCCAGCAGCGTAACAGAAAACACTGAAGCTTTCTTT. The chain employs TRBV7-9 and TRBJ1-1; D is uncertain. Germline V gives CDR1 SEHNR, CDR2 FQNEAQ (reference sequence). The CDR3 has 13 amino acids. Deletions cut 5 bases from V and 2 bases from J, with 9 bases between. The full variable domain, with the rest looked up from reference TRBV7-9 and TRBJ1-1, is DTGVSQNPRHKITKRGQNVTFRCDPISEHNRLYWYRQTLGQGPEFLTYFQNEAQLEKSRLLSDRFSAERPKGSFSTLEIQRTEQGDSAMYLCASSVTENTEAFFGQGTRLTVV.

This chain joins TRBV11-2 and TRBJ2-7; D perhaps matches TRBD1 (6 bases). The germline V and J ends were trimmed by 1 base and 7 bases, with 14 bases remaining between them. CDR1 is SGHAT and CDR2 is FQNNGV in the germline V gene. This CDR3 has 14 amino acids. In nucleotides, the CDR3 is TGTGCCAGCAGCTTAGGGGACACCGGAGCAGAGCAGTACTTC. Protein product: CASSLGDTGAEQYF.

This clone occurred once. The rearrangement uses TRBV7-9 and TRBJ2-3; 7 bases fit TRBD2. In germline, CDR1 is SEHNR, CDR2 FQNEAQ (reference sequence). Trimming removed 4 bases from V and 4 bases from J; junction bases left unmatched: 11. This CDR3 is built from 16 residues. This chain's CDR3 is CASSSPGLVISDTQYF. CDR3 sequence (DNA): TGTGCCAGCAGCTCACCTGGACTAGTAATCTCAGATACGCAGTATTTT.

This clone has more than one count but fewer than ten. Here the CDR3 reads CAISDGGLSEAFF. The CDR3 region has the DNA TGTGCCATCAGTGATGGCGGACTAAGTGAAGCTTTCTTT. The gene calls are TRBV10-3 and TRBJ1-1; D is ambiguous. CDR3 length: 13 amino acids. Germline CDR1 ENHRY, CDR2 SYGVKD. Trimming stripped 3 bases from V and 7 bases from J, with 12 bases between.

V usage is TRBV11-2 and J usage is TRBJ2-3; D remains unclear. Germline V gene data show CDR1 as SGHAT and CDR2 as FQNNGV. Trimming removed 1 base at V and 6 bases at J, with 14 bases between. This CDR3 is built from 15 residues. The CDR3 DNA reads TGTGCCAGCAGCTTAGTTGGCGGAATCGTCGATACGCAGTATTTT. This sequence encodes CASSLVGGIVDTQYF.

This clone was observed a single time. The CDR3 here is CAISEERLAGGDTQYF. The CDR3 DNA follows: TGTGCCATCAGTGAAGAGAGGCTAGCGGGGGGAGATACGCAGTATTTT. This chain connects TRBV10-3 to TRBJ2-3; 11 nucleotides align to TRBD2. Germline CDR1 is ENHRY and CDR2 is SYGVKD. V shed 3 bases and J 5 bases; nucleotides not matched to a gene: 7. The CDR3 is made up of 16 amino acids.

The rearrangement uses TRBV5-1 and TRBJ1-1; perhaps TRBD1 as D (5 bases). CDR1 is SGHRS, CDR2 YFSETQ, per germline. The CDR3 has 15 residues. V was cut by 0 bases and J by 6 bases, with 15 bases left in between. In DNA, the CDR3 is TGCGCCAGCAGCTTGGAGGGGCGAGTAGTTCCTGAAGCTTTCTTT. This gives the protein CASSLEGRVVPEAFF.

The chain links TRBV9 to TRBJ2-2; D gene ambiguous. CDR3 length: 13 residues. The V end was cut by 0 bases, the J end by 5 bases, with 5 bases between. CDR1 SGDLS and CDR2 YYNGEE come from the germline V gene. CDR3 nucleotides: TGTGCCAGCAGCGTAGAACAAACCGGGGAGCTGTTTTTT. Translated: CASSVEQTGELFF.

The chain combines TRBV2 with TRBJ2-5; D is perhaps TRBD2 (6 bases). The germline V and J ends were trimmed by 7 bases and 5 bases, with 8 bases remaining between them. The germline V gene has CDR1 SNHLY and CDR2 FYNNEI. This CDR3 region has 11 residues. The CDR3: CASNAGETQYF. The CDR3 DNA follows: TGTGCCAGCAATGCGGGGGAGACCCAGTACTTC.

The V gene is TRBV7-9, the J gene TRBJ2-1; D call uncertain. Germline lookup yields CDR1 SEHNR and CDR2 FQNEAQ (reference sequence). Trimming removed 1 base from V and 9 bases from J, with 10 bases in between. The CDR3 totals 13 residues. This CDR3 reads CASSLDGYGEQFF. The CDR3 nucleotides are TGTGCCAGCAGCTTAGACGGGTATGGTGAGCAGTTCTTC.

This rearrangement joins TRBV1 to TRBJ2-5; the DNA was not compared with TRBD2, the D call given in the table. TRBV1 is shown as a pseudogene. CDR3 length: 16 residues. The CDR3 DNA is TGCACCAGCAGCCTAGGACTAGTGTGGGCGAGGGAGACCCAGTACTTC. Encoded protein: CTSSLGLVWARETQYF.

The rearrangement joins TRBV5-5 to TRBJ1-2; 7 bases align to TRBD1. The CDR3 spans 14 residues. Germline V gene lookup returns CDR1 SGHKS and CDR2 YYEKEE (reference sequence). J was trimmed by 2 bases and V by 5 bases; bases with no gene match: 6. The CDR3 is CASSRQGGNYGYTF. CDR3 nucleotides: TGTGCCAGCAGTAGACAGGGTGGGAACTATGGCTACACCTTC.

This clone was counted a few times. This sample includes further DNA sequences coding for the same CDR3. The chain links TRBV5-4 to TRBJ2-1; 11 bases are shared with TRBD2. Germline CDR1 and CDR2: SGHNT and YYREEE (reference sequence). The CDR3 covers 15 residues. The J segment lost 4 bases and the V segment lost 4 bases, leaving 4 bases of the junction unmatched. The CDR3 protein is CASSLTSGGYNEQFF. The CDR3 coding sequence is TGTGCCAGCAGCCTTACTAGCGGGGGTTACAATGAGCAGTTCTTC.

The rearrangement links TRBV29-1 to TRBJ2-5, with 10 bases fitting TRBD2. V was pared by 6 bases and J by 2 bases, with 6 bases of the junction left unmatched. Germline CDR1 and CDR2: SQVTM and ANQGSEA. This CDR3 contains 14 residues. CDR3 DNA sequence: TGCAGCGTACAGACTAGCGGGCTACAAGAGACCCAGTACTTC. Protein sequence: CSVQTSGLQETQYF.

This rearrangement joins TRBV2 to TRBJ2-1, with 11 bases matching TRBD1. CDR3 length: 15 amino acids. Germline CDR1 SNHLY, CDR2 FYNNEI. V lost 1 base and J lost 7; bases outside the gene matches: 3. For the CDR3, the DNA is TGTGCCAGCAGTGAAGGCGGGACAGGGGGGAATGAGCAGTTCTTC. Translated, it gives CASSEGGTGGNEQFF. The full variable domain, rest sourced from reference TRBV2 and TRBJ2-1, is EPEVTQTPSHQVTQMGQEVILRCVPISNHLYFYWYRQILGQKVEFLVSFYNNEISEKSEIFDDQFSVERPDGSNFTLKIRSTKLEDSAMYFCASSEGGTGGNEQFFGPGTRLTVL.

The chain links TRBV5-1 to TRBJ2-5; D possibly corresponds to TRBD2 (5 bases). The CDR3 is 15 residues long. The V gene lost 4 bases and the J gene lost 3 bases, with 16 bases spanning the gap. Germline values: CDR1 SGHRS, CDR2 YFSETQ. Here the CDR3 DNA reads TGCGCCAGCAGCAGTTTCGGGAAGTACGAAGAGACCCAGTACTTC. Translation gives CASSSFGKYEETQYF.

The V and J genes are TRBV11-2 and TRBJ1-1; a possible D gene is TRBD1 (5 bases). The V gene lost 2 bases and the J gene lost 3 bases, with 13 bases spanning the gap. Germline values: CDR1 SGHAT, CDR2 FQNNGV. The CDR3 consists of 15 residues. In nucleotides, the CDR3 is TGTGCCAGCAGCTTAATCCAGGGATTTTACACTGAAGCTTTCTTT. Its protein product is CASSLIQGFYTEAFF.

This clone was observed a single time. The chain joins TRBV7-9 to TRBJ1-6; unclear D gene. Between the trimmed V and J ends, which lost 4 bases and 16 bases, there was a span of 14 bases. There are 12 residues in the CDR3. Germline assignment: CDR1 SEHNR and CDR2 FQNEAQ (reference sequence). CDR3 region: CASSSQEAPLHF. CDR3 in DNA: TGTGCCAGCAGCTCCCAGGAAGCCCCTCTCCACTTT.

The rearrangement joins TRBV6-5 to TRBJ1-5; 9 nucleotides line up with TRBD1. The J segment lost 2 bases and the V segment lost 6 bases, leaving 2 bases of the junction unmatched. Looked up from germline, CDR1 is MNHEY and CDR2 is SVGAGI. This CDR3 region has 14 residues. The CDR3 loop reads CASRQGAGNQPQHF. CDR3 in DNA: TGTGCCAGCAGACAGGGGGCTGGCAATCAGCCCCAGCATTTT.

The V call is TRBV10-3, the J call TRBJ1-1; 8 positions agree with TRBD1. Germline CDR1 ENHRY, CDR2 SYGVKD. The CDR3 totals 15 residues. Trimming took 10 bases from V and 1 from J; bases not matched to a gene: 11. The CDR3 bases are TGTGCCAATAGGACAGGGTACGCTCGGAACACTGAAGCTTTCTTT. Residues: CANRTGYARNTEAFF.

The chain employs TRBV21-1 and TRBJ1-1; the table gives TRBD1 as D, unverified against the DNA. TRBV21-1 is assigned pseudogene status. This CDR3 is 19 amino acids long. CDR3 amino acids: CASSKVEDTGKGMNTEAFF. The CDR3 region has the DNA TGTGCCAGCAGCAAAGTGGAGGATACAGGGAAGGGGATGAACACTGAAGCTTTCTTT.

This chain connects TRBV29-1 to TRBJ2-5; 7 positions agree with TRBD2. Trimming cost V 7 bases and J 9 bases; bases outside gene matches: 11. In germline, CDR1 is SQVTM, CDR2 ANQGSEA. The CDR3 is 12 amino acids. The CDR3 sequence is CSDRPAGVAQYF. CDR3 sequence (DNA): TGCAGCGACCGGCCCGCGGGGGTGGCCCAGTACTTC.

J is TRBJ2-1 and V is TRBV6-2 or TRBV6-3; the match to TRBD2 covers 7 bases. This CDR3 has 18 amino acids. The germline gives CDR1 MNHEY, CDR2 SVGEGT. Trimming took 2 bases from V and 3 from J; bases not matched to a gene: 13. CDR3: CASSYPSGAGYFYNEQFF. DNA for the CDR3: TGTGCCAGCAGTTACCCCAGCGGGGCCGGGTATTTCTACAATGAGCAGTTCTTC.

This clone occurred a few times. V usage is TRBV4-1 and J usage is TRBJ1-2; D possibly corresponds to TRBD1 (6 bases). V lost 4 bases and J lost 0, with 24 bases in between. CDR3 length: 19 residues. Germline V gives CDR1 MGHRA, CDR2 YSYEKL. DNA of the CDR3: TGCGCCAGCAGCCCCCCAACCGGGACAATGGCTTGGTCTAACTATGGCTACACCTTC. This encodes CASSPPTGTMAWSNYGYTF.

Only one count was recorded for this clone. The chain is built from TRBV18 and TRBJ1-1; the match to TRBD1 covers 7 bases. V lost 3 bases to trimming and J lost 1 base; unmatched junction nucleotides: 5. The CDR3 runs 15 residues. In germline, CDR1 is KGHSH, CDR2 LQKENI. CDR3 residues: CASSPSQGGNTEAFF. The DNA of the CDR3 is TGTGCCAGCTCACCCTCCCAGGGGGGGAACACTGAAGCTTTCTTT.

This clone has just one count. The chain combines TRBV5-1 with TRBJ2-7; perhaps TRBD2 as D (6 bases). Germline assignment: CDR1 SGHRS and CDR2 YFSETQ. Trimming pared 5 bases from V and 1 base from J, leaving 13 bases between. This CDR3 contains 14 residues. This CDR3 is CASSNNGGSYEQYF. In DNA form, the CDR3 reads TGCGCCAGCAGTAATAATGGGGGGTCCTACGAGCAGTACTTC.